This TCR beta chain was observed in a study of beta chain features in type 1 diabetes. In regard to this clone: The antigen is undetermined. Other DNA variants within this sample encode the same CDR3.

Study-level results: Shortening that was moderate but significant affected the TCRB CDR3s of Type 1 diabetes patients in all four CD4+ subsets.

The CDR3 extends over 16 amino acids. The V gene's germline CDR1 is MNHEY and CDR2 SVGAGI. V dropped 2 bases and J dropped 4; count of bases not matched to a gene: 5. CD4+ naive, central memory, regulatory and stem cell-like memory cells were sorted via CD45RO/CCR7/CD25/CD127/CD95/CD27. Since all of the isolated RNA was reverse transcribed, expressed TCRB transcripts were what got sequenced. Data came from immunoSEQ multiplex PCR; TCRdb stores just in-frame clones and leaves some out. This sample has some 270,000 clones; approximately 14% occur once, and the top ten carry around 0.03%. The receptor comes from a middle-aged woman in good health. Sequenced input: naive CD4+ T cells from blood. This chain links TRBV6-5 with TRBJ2-5; 12 bases map to TRBD2. CDR3 DNA: TGTGCCAGCAGTTACCACACTAGCGGGGGGCGAGAGACCCAGTACTTC. This gives the protein CASSYHTSGGRETQYF.